This T cell receptor (beta chain) originates from a study of cytomegalovirus exposure and HLA in healthy donors. Study details: Sequencing of 150 million to 200 million T cells in an earlier analysis found 95 million to 120 million unique TCR beta sequences.

The CDR3 has 15 amino acids. Germline loops: CDR1 GTSNPN, CDR2 SVGIG (reference sequence). Deletions cut 0 bases from V and 1 base from J, with 9 bases between. Primers: 60 Vbeta forward and 13 Jbeta reverse. The repertoire was sequenced with immunoSEQ multiplex PCR; TCRdb's copy has only in-frame clones and lacks some. The data hold fewer than 150,000 clones, with around 85% observed a single time. The receptor's source is a woman in her 30s in good health and CMV-seropositive. The chain uses TRBV30 and TRBJ2-2; D perhaps matches TRBD2 (7 bases). Sequencing was performed on PBMCs. The CDR3: CAWSVRGGNTGELFF. In DNA, the CDR3 is TGTGCCTGGAGTGTGAGGGGGGGGAACACCGGGGAGCTGTTTTTT.